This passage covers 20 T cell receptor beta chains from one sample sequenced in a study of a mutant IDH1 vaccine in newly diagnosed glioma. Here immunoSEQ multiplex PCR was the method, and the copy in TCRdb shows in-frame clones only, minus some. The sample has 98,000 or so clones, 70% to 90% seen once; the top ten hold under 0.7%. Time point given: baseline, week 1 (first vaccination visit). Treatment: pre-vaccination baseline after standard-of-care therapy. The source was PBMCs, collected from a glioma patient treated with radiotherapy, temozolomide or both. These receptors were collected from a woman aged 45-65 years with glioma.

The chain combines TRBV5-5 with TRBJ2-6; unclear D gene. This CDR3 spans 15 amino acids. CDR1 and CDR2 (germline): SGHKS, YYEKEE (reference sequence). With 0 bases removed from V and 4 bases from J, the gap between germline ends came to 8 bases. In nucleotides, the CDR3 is TGTGCCAGCAGCTTGGAGGGATACGGGGCCAACGTCCTGACTTTC. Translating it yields CASSLEGYGANVLTF.

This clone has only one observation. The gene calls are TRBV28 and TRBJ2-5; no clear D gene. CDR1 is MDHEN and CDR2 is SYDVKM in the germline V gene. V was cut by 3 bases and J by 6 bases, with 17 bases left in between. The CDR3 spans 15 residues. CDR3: CASSFHPDMGKTQYF. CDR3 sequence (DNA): TGTGCCAGCAGTTTTCACCCAGATATGGGAAAGACCCAGTACTTC.

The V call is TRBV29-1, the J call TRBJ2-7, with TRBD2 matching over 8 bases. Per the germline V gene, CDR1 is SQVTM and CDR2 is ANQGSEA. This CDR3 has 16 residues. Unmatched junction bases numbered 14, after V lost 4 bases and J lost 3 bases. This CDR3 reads CSVGISSGSLFYEQYF. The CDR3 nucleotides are TGCAGCGTTGGTATTTCGAGCGGGAGTCTCTTCTACGAGCAGTACTTC.

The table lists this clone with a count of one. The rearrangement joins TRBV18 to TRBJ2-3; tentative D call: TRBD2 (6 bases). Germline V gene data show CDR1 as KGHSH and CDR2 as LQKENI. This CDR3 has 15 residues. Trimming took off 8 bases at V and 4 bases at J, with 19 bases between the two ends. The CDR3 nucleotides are TGTGCCAGCGCCCCTCGGGAGCGGATGGCAGATACGCAGTATTTT. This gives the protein CASAPRERMADTQYF.

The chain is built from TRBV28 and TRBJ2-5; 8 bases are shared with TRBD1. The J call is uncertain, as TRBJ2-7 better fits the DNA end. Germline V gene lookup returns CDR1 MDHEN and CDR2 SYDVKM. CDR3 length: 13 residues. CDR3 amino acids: CASSLQGADEQYF. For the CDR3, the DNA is TGTGCCAGCAGTTTACAGGGGGCGGACGAGCAGTACTTC.

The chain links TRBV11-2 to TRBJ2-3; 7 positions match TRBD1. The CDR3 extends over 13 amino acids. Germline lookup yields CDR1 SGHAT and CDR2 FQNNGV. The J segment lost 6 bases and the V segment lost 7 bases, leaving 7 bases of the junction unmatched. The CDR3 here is CASNNRGRDTQYF. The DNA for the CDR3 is TGTGCCAGCAATAACAGGGGTCGGGATACGCAGTATTTT.

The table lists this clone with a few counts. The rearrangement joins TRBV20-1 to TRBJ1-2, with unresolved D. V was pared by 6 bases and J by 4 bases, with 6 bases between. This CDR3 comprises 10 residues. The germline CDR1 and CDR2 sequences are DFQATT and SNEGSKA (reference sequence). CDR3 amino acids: CSAPPYGYTF. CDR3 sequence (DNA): TGCAGTGCGCCCCCCTATGGCTACACCTTC.

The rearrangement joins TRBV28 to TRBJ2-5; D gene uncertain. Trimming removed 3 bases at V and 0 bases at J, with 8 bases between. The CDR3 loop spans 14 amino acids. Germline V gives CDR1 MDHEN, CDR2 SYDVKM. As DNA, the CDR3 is TGTGCCAGCAGTTTGCGACGGAACCAAGAGACCCAGTACTTC. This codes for CASSLRRNQETQYF.

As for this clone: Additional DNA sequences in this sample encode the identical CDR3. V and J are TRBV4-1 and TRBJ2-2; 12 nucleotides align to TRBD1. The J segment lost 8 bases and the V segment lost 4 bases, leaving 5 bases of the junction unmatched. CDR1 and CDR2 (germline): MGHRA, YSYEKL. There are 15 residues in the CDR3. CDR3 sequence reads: CASSPRDRGPGELFF. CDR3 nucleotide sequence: TGCGCCAGCAGCCCCCGGGACAGGGGGCCTGGGGAGCTGTTTTTT.

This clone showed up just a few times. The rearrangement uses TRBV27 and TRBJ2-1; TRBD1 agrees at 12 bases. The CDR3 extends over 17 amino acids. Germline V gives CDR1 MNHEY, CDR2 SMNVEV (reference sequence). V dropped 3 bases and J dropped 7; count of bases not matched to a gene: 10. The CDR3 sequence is CASSFLPGQGAKNEQFF. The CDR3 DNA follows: TGTGCCAGCAGTTTCCTCCCGGGACAGGGGGCAAAGAATGAGCAGTTCTTC.

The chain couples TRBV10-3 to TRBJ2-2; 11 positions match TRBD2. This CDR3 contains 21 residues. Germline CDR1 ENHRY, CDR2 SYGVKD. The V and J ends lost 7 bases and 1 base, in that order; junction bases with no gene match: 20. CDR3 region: CAIKRGIPGLAARLNTGELFF. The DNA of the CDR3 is TGTGCCATCAAGCGTGGGATACCGGGACTAGCGGCTCGTCTGAACACCGGGGAGCTGTTTTTT.

CDR3 residues: CASSLARGPLAKNIQYF. In DNA form, the CDR3 reads TGTGCCAGCAGCTTAGCACGAGGACCACTAGCCAAAAACATTCAGTACTTC. The rearrangement uses TRBV7-8 and TRBJ2-4; D remains ambiguous. Germline CDR1 SGHVS, CDR2 FQNEAQ. Trimming removed 0 bases from V and 0 bases from J, with 12 bases in between. The CDR3 is 17 amino acids.

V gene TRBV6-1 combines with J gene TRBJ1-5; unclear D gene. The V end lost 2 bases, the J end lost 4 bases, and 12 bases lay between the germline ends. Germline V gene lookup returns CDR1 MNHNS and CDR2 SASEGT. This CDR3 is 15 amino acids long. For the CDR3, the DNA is TGTGCCAGCAGTGAATTGGGGTTTGATAATCAGCCCCAGCATTTT. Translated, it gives CASSELGFDNQPQHF.

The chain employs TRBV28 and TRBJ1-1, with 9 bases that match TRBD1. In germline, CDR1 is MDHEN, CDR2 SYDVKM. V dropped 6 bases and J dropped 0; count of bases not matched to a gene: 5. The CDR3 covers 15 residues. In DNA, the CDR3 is TGTGCCAGCAGCTCGGGACAGGGAATGAACACTGAAGCTTTCTTT. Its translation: CASSSGQGMNTEAFF.

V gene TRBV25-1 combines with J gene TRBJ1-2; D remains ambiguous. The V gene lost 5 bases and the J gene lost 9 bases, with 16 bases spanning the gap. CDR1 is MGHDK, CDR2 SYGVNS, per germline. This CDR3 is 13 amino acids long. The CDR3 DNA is TGTGCCAGCAGTAAATCCGCCCGAGGAAGCTACACCTTC. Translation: CASSKSARGSYTF.

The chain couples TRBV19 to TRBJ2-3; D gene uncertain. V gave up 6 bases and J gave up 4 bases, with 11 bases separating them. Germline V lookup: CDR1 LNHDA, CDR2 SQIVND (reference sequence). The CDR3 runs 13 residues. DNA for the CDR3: TGTGCCAGTAGCCACTTAGGGTCAGATACGCAGTATTTT. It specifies CASSHLGSDTQYF.

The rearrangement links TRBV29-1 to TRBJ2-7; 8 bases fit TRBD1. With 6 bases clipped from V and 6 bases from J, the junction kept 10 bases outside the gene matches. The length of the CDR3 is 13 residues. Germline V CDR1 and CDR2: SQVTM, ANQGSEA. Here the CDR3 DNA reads TGCAGCGTCCCCGGGATAGGACAGGGCGAGCAGTACTTC. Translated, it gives CSVPGIGQGEQYF.

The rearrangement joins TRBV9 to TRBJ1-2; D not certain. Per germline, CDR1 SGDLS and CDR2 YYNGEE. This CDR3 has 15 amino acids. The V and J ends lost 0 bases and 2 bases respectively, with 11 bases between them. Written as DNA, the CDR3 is TGTGCCAGCAGCGTAGATCCCAACAGCAACTATGGCTACACCTTC. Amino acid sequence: CASSVDPNSNYGYTF.

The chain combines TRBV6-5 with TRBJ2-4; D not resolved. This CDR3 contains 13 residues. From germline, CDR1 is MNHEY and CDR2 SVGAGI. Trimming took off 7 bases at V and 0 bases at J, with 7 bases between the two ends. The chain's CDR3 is CASKSVAKNIQYF. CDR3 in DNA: TGTGCCAGCAAGTCGGTAGCCAAAAACATTCAGTACTTC.

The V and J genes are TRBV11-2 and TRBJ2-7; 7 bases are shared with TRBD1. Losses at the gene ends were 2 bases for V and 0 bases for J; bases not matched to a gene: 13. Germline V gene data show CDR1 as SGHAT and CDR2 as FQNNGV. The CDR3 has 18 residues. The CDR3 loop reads CASSLRLLIRDSSYEQYF. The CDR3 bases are TGTGCCAGCAGCTTACGGCTCTTAATCCGGGACAGCTCCTACGAGCAGTACTTC.